This T cell receptor (beta chain) was recovered during a study of blood T cell dynamics during melanoma immunotherapy (dated by TCRdb to about 2020). For context, the study as a whole: The patients had metastatic melanoma and were given first-line pembrolizumab or nivolumab plus ipilimumab as standard of care in the United Kingdom. To find early correlates of response, peripheral T cell receptor repertoires were profiled in metastatic melanoma patients before and after one cycle of checkpoint inhibitor therapy. The training cohort was made up of consecutive patients, while a further independent group of patients from the same centre was pooled to form an external validation set. Beyond this particular receptor, the publication reports: Whether the T cell clones behind the repertoire changes were melanoma-specific or instead reflected general immune activation was something the study could not determine. A bifurcated reorganization of the PBMC repertoire at W3, with increased clonality or increased diversity, was observed in patients who later achieved disease control, unlike in progressors. The relatively small sample size was acknowledged as something that could potentially limit how far the results can be generalized.

A fixed 350 ng of DNA was loaded for every bulk PBMC sample. Following the manufacturer instructions, the immunoSEQ TCRb Assay kit was used to amplify TCR beta CDR3 sequences from genomic DNA. The KAPA Library Quantification Kit for Illumina platforms was used to quantify the pooled libraries by qPCR. Pooled libraries were clustered at roughly 0.6-1.2 pM and sequenced on an Illumina NextSeq 500. From the authors' description of their analysis: Analysis of the TCR data relied on immunoSEQ ANALYZER and the R LymphoSeq package. A rearrangement efficiency score was calculated as productive divided by the sum of productive and non-productive CDR3 sequences. Clonality was assessed using the Gini coefficient and diversity using the Renyi index at alpha=1, with pairwise comparisons between timepoints within each patient. Clonal relatedness used an edit distance of 3, and repertoire similarity used the Bhattacharyya coefficient, both computed in LymphoSeq. To classify response, a linear discriminant analysis based on week-3 changes in clonality and diversity was built using the R MASS and caret packages. Here the immuneACCESS table is served through TCRdb, limited to in-frame sequences with V and J called. Missing clones are a known gap in these copies; in checked studies unresolved V genes cover under half, and the rest lacks a known reason. V and J calls and clone size are copied from that table; D and trimming were computed from the DNA. The sample contains approximately 11,000 clones, about 92% of them found a single time. Under 30% of the sample goes to the ten largest clones.

As concerns this clone: Its antigen specificity is not known. One base away there is no much larger clone; base qualities are not given.

From the cysteine through the phenylalanine, the CDR3 covers 19 amino acids. Kept here is only the CDR3 DNA, which spans 57 bases and is read in frame from base 1. V is cut back by 4 bases and J by 3 bases, with 20 bases in the junction unmatched. CDR1 and CDR2, per the germline V gene, are SGHVS and FQNEAQ. The time point label, as the study defines it: week 3, after first cycle of checkpoint inhibitor. Blood samples were taken before treatment (T0) and at week 3 (W3), following the first cycle of checkpoint blockade. Except for a couple of patients with rapid clinical progression, response was assessed 12 weeks after the first infusion by RECIST 1.1; disease control meant complete response, partial response or stable disease. Any patient who had received prior systemic cancer treatment, was on concomitant immunosuppressant therapy or had synchronous other active malignancies was excluded. To track both circulating cells and T cell turnover, TCR beta was sequenced from bulk PBMC as well as from plasma cell-free DNA. PBMC were isolated from blood with Lymphoprep and SepMate tubes, followed by red cell lysis. QIAamp DNA Blood Mini kits were used to extract DNA from PBMC and from sorted T cell subsets.

The rearranged chain carries TRBV7-8 and TRBJ2-7, with TRBD2 identical over 8 junction bases. This material consisted of blood, taken from a patient treated with checkpoint blockade. The source of this sequence is a human donor with melanoma. The CDR3 corresponds to CASSSGGGTPTKTIYEQYF. The nucleotide sequence is given as TGTGCCAGCAGCTCTGGCGGGGGGACTCCCACTAAGACAATCTACGAGCAGTACTTC. This CDR3, with the reference TRBV7-8 and TRBJ2-7 proteins standing in past its ends, gives the full variable domain GAGVSQSPRYKVAKRGQDVALRCDPISGHVSLFWYQQALGQGPEFLTYFQNEAQLDKSGLPSDRFFAERPEGSVSTLKIQRTQQEDSAVYLCASSSGGGTPTKTIYEQYFGPGTRLTVT.